This T cell receptor (beta chain) derives from a study of shared clonotypes between healthy human individuals. The V end lost 3 bases, the J end lost 2 bases, and 13 bases lay between the germline ends. From germline, CDR1 is LNHNV and CDR2 YYDKDF (reference sequence). The CDR3 spans 15 residues. The table came from immunoSEQ multiplex PCR; TCRdb's copy has only in-frame clones and leaves some out. The data contain 1,500,000 or so clones, approximately 98.5% of them seen just once; the ten biggest clones take up around 0.38%. Healthy and HIV-negative, the adult donors had no recent acute infections or vaccinations. Naive CD4+ cells were CD45RA-selected; the remaining cells were memory.

This clonotype was sampled from a young man in good health. V usage is TRBV15 and J usage is TRBJ2-5; D call uncertain. Sequenced material: naive CD4+ T cells sorted from blood. Subset specified: CD45RA+ positively selected. The CDR3 bases are TGTGCCACCAGCAGTGGCCCCATGGGGCAAGAGACCCAGTACTTC. Its protein product is CATSSGPMGQETQYF.